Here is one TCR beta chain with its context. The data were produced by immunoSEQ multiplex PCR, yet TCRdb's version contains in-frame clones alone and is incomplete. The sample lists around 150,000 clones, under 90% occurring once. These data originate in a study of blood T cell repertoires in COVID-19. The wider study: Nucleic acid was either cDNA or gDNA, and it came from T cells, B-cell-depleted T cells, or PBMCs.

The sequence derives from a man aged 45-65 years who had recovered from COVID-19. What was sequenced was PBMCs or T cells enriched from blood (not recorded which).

Written as DNA, the CDR3 is TGTGCCAGCGGCAGGGGGGTGGGACTCTACGAGCAGTACTTC. It codes for CASGRGVGLYEQYF. The chain has TRBV7-8 and TRBJ2-7; D may be TRBD1 (7 bases). V lost 8 bases and J lost 3, with 17 bases in between. The CDR3 has 14 amino acids. CDR1 is SGHVS, CDR2 FQNEAQ, per germline.